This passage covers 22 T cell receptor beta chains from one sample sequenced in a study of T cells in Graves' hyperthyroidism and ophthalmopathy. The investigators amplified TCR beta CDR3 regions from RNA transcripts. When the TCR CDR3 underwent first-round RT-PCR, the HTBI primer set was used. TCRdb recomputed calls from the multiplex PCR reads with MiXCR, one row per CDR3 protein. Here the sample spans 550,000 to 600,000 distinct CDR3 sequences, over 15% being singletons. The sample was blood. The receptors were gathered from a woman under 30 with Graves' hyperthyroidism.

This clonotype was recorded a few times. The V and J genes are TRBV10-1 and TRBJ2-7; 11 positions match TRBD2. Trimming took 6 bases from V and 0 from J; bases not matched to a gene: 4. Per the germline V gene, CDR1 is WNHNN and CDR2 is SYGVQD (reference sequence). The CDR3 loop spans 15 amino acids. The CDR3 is CASSILAGVSYEQYF. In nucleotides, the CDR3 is TGCGCCAGCAGCATACTAGCGGGGGTCTCCTACGAGCAGTACTTC.

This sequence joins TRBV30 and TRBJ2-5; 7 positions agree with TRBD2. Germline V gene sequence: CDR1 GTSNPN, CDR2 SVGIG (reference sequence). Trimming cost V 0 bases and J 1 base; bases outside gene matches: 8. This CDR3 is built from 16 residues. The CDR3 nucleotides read TGTGCCTGGAGTGTACCTGGACTAGGCCGCCAAGAGACCCAGTACTTC. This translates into CAWSVPGLGRQETQYF.

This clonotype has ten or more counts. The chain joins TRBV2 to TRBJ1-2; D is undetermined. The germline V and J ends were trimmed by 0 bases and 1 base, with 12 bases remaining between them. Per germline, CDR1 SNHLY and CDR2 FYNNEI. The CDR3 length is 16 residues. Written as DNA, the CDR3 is TGTGCCAGCAGTGAAGCGCTTCGGACTGGTAACTATGGCTACACCTTC. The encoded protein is CASSEALRTGNYGYTF.

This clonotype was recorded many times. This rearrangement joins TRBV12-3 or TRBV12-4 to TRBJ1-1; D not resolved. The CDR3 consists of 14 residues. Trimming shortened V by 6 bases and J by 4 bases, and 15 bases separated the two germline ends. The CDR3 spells CASSRPPGITEAFF. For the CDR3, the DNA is TGTGCCAGCAGCCGGCCGCCAGGTATCACTGAAGCTTTCTTT.

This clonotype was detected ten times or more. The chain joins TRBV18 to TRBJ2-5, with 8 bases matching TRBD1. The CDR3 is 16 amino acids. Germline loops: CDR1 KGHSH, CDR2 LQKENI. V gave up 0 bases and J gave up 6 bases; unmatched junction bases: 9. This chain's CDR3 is CASSPPGQGDWKTQYF. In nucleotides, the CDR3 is TGTGCCAGCTCACCACCAGGACAGGGAGACTGGAAGACCCAGTACTTC.

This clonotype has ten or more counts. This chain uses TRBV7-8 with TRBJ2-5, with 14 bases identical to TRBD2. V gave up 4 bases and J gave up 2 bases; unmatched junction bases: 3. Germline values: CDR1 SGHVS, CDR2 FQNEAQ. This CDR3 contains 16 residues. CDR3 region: CASSSWTSGGQETQYF. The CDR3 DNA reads TGTGCCAGCAGCTCTTGGACTAGCGGGGGGCAAGAGACCCAGTACTTC.

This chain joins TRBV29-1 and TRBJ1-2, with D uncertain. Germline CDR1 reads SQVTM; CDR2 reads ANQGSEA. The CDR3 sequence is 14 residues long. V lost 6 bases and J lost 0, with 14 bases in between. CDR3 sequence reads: CSVAPRGANYGYTF. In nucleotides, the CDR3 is TGCAGCGTGGCCCCACGGGGAGCTAACTATGGCTACACCTTC.

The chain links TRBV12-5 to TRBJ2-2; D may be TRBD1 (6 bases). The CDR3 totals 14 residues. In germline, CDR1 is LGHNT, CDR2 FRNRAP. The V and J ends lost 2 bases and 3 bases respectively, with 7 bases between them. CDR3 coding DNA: TGTGCTAGTGGTTTGAGACAGGACACCGGGGAGCTGTTTTTT. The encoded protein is CASGLRQDTGELFF.

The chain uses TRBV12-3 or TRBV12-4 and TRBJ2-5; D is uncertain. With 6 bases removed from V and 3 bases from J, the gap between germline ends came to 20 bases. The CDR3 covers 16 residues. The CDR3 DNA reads TGTGCCAGCAGCCAAGATCCTCGGCGGCAGGAAGAGACCCAGTACTTC. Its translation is CASSQDPRRQEETQYF.

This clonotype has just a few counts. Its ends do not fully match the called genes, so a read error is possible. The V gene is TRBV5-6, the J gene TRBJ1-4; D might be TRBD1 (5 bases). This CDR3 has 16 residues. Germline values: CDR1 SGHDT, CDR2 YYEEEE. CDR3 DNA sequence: TGTGCCAGCAGCTTGGCCAACTGGGACCCGAATGAAAAACTGTCTTTT. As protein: CASSLANWDPNEKLSF.

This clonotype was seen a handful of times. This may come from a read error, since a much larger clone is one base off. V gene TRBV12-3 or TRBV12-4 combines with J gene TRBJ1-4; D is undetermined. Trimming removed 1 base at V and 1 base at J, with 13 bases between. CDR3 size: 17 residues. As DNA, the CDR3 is TGTGCCAGCAGTTTAGGAGCAAGGGCGGGAACTAATGAAAAACTGTTTTTT. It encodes CASSLGARAGTNEKLFF.

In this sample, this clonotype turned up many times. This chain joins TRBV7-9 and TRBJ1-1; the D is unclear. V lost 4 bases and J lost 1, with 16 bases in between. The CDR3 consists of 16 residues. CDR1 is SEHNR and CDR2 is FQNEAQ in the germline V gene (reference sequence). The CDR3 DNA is TGTGCCAGCAGCTCCCGCGTGGAGCGCCAGAACACTGAAGCTTTCTTT. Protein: CASSSRVERQNTEAFF.

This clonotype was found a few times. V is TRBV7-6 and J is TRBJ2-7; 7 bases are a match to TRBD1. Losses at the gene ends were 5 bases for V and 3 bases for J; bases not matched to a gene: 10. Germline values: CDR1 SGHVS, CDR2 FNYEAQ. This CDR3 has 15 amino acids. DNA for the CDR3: TGTGCCAGCAGCCTGGACAGGCTACCGTACTACGAGCAGTACTTC. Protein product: CASSLDRLPYYEQYF.

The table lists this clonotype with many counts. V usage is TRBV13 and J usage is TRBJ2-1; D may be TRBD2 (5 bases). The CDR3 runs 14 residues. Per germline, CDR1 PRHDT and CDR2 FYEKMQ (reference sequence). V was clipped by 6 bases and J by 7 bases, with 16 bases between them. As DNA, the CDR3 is TGTGCCAGCAGTCCGGTTGGACTCGGGAATGAGCAGTTCTTC. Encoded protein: CASSPVGLGNEQFF.

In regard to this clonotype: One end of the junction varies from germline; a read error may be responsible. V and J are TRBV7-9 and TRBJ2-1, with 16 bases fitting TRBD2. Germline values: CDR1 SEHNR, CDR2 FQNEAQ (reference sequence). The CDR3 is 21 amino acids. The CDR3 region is CASSPKPPGLAGGQYYNERFF. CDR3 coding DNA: TGTGCCAGCAGCCCGAAACCGCCGGGACTAGCGGGGGGGCAATACTACAATGAGCGGTTCTTC. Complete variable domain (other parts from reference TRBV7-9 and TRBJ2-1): DTGVSQNPRHKITKRGQNVTFRCDPISEHNRLYWYRQTLGQGPEFLTYFQNEAQLEKSRLLSDRFSAERPKGSFSTLEIQRTEQGDSAMYLCASSPKPPGLAGGQYYNERFFGPGTRLTVL.

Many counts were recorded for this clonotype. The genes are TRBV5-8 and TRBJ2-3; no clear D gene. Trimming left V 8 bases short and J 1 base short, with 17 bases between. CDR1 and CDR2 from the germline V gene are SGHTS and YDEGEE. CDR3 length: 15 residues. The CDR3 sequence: CASLEQLTGTDTQYF. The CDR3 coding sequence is TGTGCCAGTCTAGAGCAGTTAACTGGCACAGATACGCAGTATTTT. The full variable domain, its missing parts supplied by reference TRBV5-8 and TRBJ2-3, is EAGVTQSPTHLIKTRGQQATLRCSPISGHTSVYWYQQALGLGLQFLLWYDEGEERNRGNFPPRFSGRQFPNYSSELNVNALELEDSALYLCASLEQLTGTDTQYFGPGTRLTVL.

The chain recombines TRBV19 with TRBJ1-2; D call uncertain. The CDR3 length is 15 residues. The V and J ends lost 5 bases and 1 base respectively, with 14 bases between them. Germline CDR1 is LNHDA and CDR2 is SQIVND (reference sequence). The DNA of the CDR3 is TGTGCCAGTAGTCCTCGCCGGAACTATAACTATGGCTACACCTTC. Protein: CASSPRRNYNYGYTF.

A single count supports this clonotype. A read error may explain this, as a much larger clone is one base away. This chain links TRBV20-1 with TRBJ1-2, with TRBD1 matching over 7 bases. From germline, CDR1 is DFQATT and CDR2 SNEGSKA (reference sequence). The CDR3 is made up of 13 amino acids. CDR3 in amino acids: CSARDQGVHGCTF. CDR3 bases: TGCAGTGCTAGAGATCAGGGGGTGCATGGCTGCACCTTC.

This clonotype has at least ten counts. CDR3 nucleotide sequence: TGTGCCAGCAGCCAACAAACAGGGGGCCGGGGCTACACCTTC. This sequence encodes CASSQQTGGRGYTF. This sequence joins TRBV3-1 and TRBJ1-2, with 9 bases identical to TRBD1. After removal of 2 bases from V and 8 bases from J, the junction contained 6 bases not matched to a gene. This CDR3 is built from 14 residues. The germline CDR1 and CDR2 sequences are LGHDT and YNNKEL (reference sequence).

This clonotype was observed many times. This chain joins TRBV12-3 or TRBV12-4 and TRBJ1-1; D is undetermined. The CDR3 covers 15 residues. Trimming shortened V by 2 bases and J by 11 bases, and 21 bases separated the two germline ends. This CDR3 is CASSLTFETWVSAFF. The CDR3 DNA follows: TGTGCCAGCAGTTTAACGTTTGAAACCTGGGTGAGTGCTTTCTTT.

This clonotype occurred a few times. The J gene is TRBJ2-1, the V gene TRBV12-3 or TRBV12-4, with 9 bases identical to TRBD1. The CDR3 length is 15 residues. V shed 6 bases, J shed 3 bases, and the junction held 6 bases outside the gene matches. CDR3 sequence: CASSADRGSYNEQFF. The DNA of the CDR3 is TGTGCCAGCAGCGCCGACAGGGGGAGCTACAATGAGCAGTTCTTC.

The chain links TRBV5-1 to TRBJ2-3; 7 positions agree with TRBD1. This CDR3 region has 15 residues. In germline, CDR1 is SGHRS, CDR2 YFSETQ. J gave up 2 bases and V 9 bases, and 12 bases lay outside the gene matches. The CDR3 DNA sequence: TGCGCCACCACGACAGGGAGATGGGCCACAGATACGCAGTATTTT. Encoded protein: CATTTGRWATDTQYF.